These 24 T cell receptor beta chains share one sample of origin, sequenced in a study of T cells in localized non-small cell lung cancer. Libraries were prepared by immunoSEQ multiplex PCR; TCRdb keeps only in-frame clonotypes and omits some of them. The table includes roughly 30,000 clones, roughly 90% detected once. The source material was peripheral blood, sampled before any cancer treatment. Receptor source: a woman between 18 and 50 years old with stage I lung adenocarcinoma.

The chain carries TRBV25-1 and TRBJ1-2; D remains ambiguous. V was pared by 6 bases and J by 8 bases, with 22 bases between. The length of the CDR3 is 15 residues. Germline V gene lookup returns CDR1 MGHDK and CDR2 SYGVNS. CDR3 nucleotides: TGTGCCAGCAGCCTTACCGGGTCCCCGAAAGGAGGCTACACCTTC. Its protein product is CASSLTGSPKGGYTF.

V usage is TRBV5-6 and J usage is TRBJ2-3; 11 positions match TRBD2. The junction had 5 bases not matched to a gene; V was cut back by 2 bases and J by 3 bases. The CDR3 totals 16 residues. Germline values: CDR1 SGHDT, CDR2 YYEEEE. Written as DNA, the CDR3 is TGTGCCAGCAGCTTTCTAGCGGGAGGTTGGACAGATACGCAGTATTTT. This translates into CASSFLAGGWTDTQYF.

The DNA for the CDR3 is TGTGCCAGCAGACAGGACGGACCAGATACGCAGTATTTT. Encoded protein: CASRQDGPDTQYF. The chain recombines TRBV6-1 with TRBJ2-3; D might be TRBD1 (5 bases). V was cut by 6 bases and J by 4 bases, with 11 bases left in between. Germline loops: CDR1 MNHNS, CDR2 SASEGT. The CDR3 length is 13 residues.

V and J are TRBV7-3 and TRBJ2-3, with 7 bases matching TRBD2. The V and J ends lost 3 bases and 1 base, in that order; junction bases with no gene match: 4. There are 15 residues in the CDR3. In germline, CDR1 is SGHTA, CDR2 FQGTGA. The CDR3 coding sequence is TGTGCCAGCAGCTTTATGGGAGGGGGCACAGATACGCAGTATTTT. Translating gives CASSFMGGGTDTQYF.

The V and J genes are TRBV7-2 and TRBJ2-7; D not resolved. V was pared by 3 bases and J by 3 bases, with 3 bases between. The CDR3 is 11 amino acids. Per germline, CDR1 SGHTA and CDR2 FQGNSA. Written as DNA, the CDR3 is TGTGCCAGCAGCTTTTACTACGAGCAGTACTTC. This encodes CASSFYYEQYF.

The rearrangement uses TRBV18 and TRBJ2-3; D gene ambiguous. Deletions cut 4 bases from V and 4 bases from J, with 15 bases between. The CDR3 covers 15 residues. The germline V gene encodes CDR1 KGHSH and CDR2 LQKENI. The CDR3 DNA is TGTGCCAGCTCACGGGCGACTCGGGCGTCAGATACGCAGTATTTT. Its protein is CASSRATRASDTQYF.

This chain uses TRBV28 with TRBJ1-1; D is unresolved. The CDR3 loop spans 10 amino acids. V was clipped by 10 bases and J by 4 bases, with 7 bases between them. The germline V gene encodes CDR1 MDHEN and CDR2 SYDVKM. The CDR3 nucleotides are TGTGCCACAAAACTCACTGAAGCTTTCTTT. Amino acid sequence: CATKLTEAFF.

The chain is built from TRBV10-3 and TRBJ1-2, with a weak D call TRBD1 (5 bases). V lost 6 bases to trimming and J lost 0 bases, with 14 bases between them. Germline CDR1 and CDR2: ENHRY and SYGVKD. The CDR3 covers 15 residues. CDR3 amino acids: CAIRWTGLSNYGYTF. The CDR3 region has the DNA TGTGCCATCAGATGGACGGGACTCTCTAACTATGGCTACACCTTC.

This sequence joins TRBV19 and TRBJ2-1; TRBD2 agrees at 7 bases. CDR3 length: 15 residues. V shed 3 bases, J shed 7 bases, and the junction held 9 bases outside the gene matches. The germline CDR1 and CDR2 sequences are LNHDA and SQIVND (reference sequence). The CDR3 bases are TGTGCCAGTAGTATTAACAGCGGGGCCCCAAATGAGCAGTTCTTC. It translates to CASSINSGAPNEQFF.

The CDR3 nucleotides are TGTGCCAGCACGGAGGGCAGGCCCGGGAAGCCCCAGCATTTT. This translates into CASTEGRPGKPQHF. The genes are TRBV2 and TRBJ1-5; D call uncertain. The CDR3 spans 14 residues. V lost 7 bases to trimming and J lost 8 bases, with 18 bases between them. In germline, CDR1 is SNHLY, CDR2 FYNNEI.

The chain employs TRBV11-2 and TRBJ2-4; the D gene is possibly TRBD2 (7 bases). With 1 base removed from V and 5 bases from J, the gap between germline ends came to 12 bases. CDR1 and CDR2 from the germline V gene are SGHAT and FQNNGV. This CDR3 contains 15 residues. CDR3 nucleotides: TGTGCCAGCAGCTTAGGATCGGGGGGCGAAAACATTCAGTACTTC. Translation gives CASSLGSGGENIQYF.

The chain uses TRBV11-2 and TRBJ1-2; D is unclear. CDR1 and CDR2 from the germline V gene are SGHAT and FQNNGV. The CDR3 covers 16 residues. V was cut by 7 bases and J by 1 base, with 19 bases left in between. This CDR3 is CASTIREAGLNYGYTF. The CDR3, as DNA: TGTGCCAGCACCATTCGAGAAGCAGGTCTTAACTATGGCTACACCTTC.

The CDR3 bases are TGTGCCAGCTCCCCCGGGACAGGGACTTTCGGGACTGAAGCTTTCTTT. Encoded protein: CASSPGTGTFGTEAFF. This chain joins TRBV18 and TRBJ1-1; 9 bases map to TRBD1. The CDR3 has 16 residues. Germline CDR1 and CDR2: KGHSH and LQKENI. V shed 6 bases, J shed 5 bases, and the junction held 13 bases outside the gene matches.

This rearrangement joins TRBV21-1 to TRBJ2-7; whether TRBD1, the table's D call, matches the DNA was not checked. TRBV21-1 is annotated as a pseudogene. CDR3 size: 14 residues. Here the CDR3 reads CASSFRDRVSEQYF. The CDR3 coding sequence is TGTGCCAGCAGCTTCCGGGACAGGGTGAGCGAGCAGTACTTC.

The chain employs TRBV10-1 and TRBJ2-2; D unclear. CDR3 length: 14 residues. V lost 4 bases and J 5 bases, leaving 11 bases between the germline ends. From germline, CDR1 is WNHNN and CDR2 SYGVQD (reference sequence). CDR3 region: CASSGRTTTGELFF. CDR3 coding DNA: TGCGCCAGCAGTGGCAGGACCACAACCGGGGAGCTGTTTTTT.

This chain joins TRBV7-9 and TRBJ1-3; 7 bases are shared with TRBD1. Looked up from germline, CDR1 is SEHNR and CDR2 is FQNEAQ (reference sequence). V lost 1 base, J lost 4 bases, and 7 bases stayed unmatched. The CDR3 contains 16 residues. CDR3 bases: TGTGCCAGCAGCTTAGAGGGACAGCGAAGGGGAAACACCATATATTTT. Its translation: CASSLEGQRRGNTIYF.

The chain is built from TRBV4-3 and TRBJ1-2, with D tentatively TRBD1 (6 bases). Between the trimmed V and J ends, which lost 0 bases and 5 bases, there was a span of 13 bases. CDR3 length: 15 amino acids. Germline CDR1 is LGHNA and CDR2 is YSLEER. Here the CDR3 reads CASSQDGGRIYGYTF. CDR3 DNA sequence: TGCGCCAGCAGCCAAGATGGGGGGCGAATTTATGGCTACACCTTC.

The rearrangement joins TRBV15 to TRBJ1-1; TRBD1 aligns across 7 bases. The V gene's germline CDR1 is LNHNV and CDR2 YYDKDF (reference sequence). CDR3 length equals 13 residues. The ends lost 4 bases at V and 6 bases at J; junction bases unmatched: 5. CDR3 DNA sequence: TGTGCCACCAGCACCCGACAGGGCGCTGAAGCTTTCTTT. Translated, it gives CATSTRQGAEAFF.

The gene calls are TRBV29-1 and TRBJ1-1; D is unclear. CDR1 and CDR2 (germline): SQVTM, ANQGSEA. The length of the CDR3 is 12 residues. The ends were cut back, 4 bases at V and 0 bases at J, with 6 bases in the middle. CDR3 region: CSVVWVNTEAFF. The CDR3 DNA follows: TGCAGCGTTGTATGGGTGAACACTGAAGCTTTCTTT. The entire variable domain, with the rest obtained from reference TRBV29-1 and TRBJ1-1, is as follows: SAVISQKPSRDICQRGTSLTIQCQVDSQVTMMFWYRQQPGQSLTLIATANQGSEATYESGFVIDKFPISRPNLTFSTLTVSNMSPEDSSIYLCSVVWVNTEAFFGQGTRLTVV.

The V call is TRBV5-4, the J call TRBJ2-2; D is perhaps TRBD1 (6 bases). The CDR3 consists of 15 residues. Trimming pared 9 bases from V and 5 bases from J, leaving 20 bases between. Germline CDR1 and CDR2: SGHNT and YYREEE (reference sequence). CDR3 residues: CATLLGGDITGELFF. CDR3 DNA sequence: TGTGCCACCCTCTTGGGTGGGGACATTACCGGGGAGCTGTTTTTT. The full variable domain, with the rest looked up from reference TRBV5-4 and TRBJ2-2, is ETGVTQSPTHLIKTRGQQVTLRCSSQSGHNTVSWYQQALGQGPQFIFQYYREEENGRGNFPPRFSGLQFPNYSSELNVNALELDDSALYLCATLLGGDITGELFFGEGSRLTVL.

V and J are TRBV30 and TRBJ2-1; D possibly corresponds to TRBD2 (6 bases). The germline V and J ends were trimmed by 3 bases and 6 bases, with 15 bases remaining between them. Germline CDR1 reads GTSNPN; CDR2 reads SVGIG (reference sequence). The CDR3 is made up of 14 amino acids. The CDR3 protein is CAWSGLTPSNEQFF. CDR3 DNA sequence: TGTGCCTGGAGCGGACTAACCCCGTCCAATGAGCAGTTCTTC. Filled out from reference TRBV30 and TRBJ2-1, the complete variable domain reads SQTIHQWPATLVQPVGSPLSLECTVEGTSNPNLYWYRQAAGRGLQLLFYSVGIGQISSEVPQNLSASRPQDRQFILSSKKLLLSDSGFYLCAWSGLTPSNEQFFGPGTRLTVL.

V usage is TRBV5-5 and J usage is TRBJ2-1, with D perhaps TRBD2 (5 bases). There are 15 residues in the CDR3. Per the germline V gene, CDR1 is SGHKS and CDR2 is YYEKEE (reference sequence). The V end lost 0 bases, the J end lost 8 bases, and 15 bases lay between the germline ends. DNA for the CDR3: TGTGCCAGCAGCTTGGAGGAACTAGAAGACTATGAGCAGTTCTTC. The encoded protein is CASSLEELEDYEQFF.

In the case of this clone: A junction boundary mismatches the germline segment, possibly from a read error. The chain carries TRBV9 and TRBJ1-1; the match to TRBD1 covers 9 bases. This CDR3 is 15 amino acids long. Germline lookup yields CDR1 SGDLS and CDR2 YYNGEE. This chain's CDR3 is CASSGQGGMKTEAFF. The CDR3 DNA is TGTGCCAGCAGCGGACAGGGGGGAATGAAGACTGAAGCTTTCTTT.

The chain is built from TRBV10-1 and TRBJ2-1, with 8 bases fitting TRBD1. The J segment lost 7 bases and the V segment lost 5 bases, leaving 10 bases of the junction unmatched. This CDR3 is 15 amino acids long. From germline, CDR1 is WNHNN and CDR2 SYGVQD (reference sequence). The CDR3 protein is CASSSSQGARNEQFF. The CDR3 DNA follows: TGCGCCAGCAGTTCGAGTCAGGGGGCGCGTAATGAGCAGTTCTTC.